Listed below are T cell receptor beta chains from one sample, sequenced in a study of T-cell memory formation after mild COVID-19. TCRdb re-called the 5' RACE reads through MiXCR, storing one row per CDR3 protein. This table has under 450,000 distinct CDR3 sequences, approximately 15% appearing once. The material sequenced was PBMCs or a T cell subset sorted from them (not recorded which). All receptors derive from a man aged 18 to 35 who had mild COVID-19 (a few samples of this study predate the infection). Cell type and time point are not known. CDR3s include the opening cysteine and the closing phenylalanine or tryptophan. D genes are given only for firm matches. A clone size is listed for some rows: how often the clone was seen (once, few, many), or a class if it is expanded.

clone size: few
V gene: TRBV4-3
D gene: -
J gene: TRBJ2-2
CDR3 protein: CASSQVPGLPGELFF
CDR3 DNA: TGCGCCAGCAGCCAAGTTCCAGGGTTACCGGGGGAGCTGTTTTTT

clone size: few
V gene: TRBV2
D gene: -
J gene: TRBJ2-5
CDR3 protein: CASSERVDAETQYF
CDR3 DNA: TGTGCCAGCAGTGAAAGGGTCGATGCGGAGACCCAGTACTTC

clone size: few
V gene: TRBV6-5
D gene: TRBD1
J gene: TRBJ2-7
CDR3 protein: CASKGTGGPHEQYF
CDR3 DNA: TGTGCCAGCAAGGGGACAGGGGGCCCCCACGAGCAGTACTTC

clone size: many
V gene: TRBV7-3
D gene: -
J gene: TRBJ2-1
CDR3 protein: CASSPYAPRTLYSYNEQFF
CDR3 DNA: TGTGCCAGCAGCCCATATGCCCCCAGGACTTTATACTCCTACAATGAGCAGTTCTTC

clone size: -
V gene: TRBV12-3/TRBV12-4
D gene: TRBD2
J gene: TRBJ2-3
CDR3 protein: CASRTTSGGRNTQYF
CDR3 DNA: TGTGCCAGCAGGACGACTAGCGGGGGCAGGAATACGCAGTATTTT

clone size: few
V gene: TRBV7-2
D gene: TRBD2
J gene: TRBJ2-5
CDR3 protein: CASSPTGLGGTQYF
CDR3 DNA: TGTGCCAGCAGCCCGACGGGACTAGGTGGGACCCAGTACTTC

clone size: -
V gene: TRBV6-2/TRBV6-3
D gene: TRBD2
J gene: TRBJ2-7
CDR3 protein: CASSYRASGGLSSYEQYF
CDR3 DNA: TGTGCCAGCAGTTACCGGGCTAGCGGGGGCCTGAGCTCCTACGAGCAGTACTTC

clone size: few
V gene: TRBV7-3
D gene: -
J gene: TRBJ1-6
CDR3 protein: CASSFGTNNSPLHF
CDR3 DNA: TGTGCCAGCAGCTTTGGGACAAATAATTCACCCCTCCACTTT

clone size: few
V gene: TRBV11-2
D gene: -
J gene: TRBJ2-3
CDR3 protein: CASSFRQSTDTQYF
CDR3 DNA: TGTGCCAGCAGCTTTCGACAGTCCACAGATACGCAGTATTTT

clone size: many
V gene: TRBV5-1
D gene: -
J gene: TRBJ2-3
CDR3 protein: CASSPIGGADTQYF
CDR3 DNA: TGCGCCAGCAGCCCCATCGGGGGTGCAGATACGCAGTATTTT

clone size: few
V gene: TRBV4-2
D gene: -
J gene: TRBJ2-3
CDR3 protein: CASSQSQGRGTDTQYF
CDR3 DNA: TGTGCCAGCAGCCAATCACAGGGGAGGGGCACAGATACGCAGTATTTT

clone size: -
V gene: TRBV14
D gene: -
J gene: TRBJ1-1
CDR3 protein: CASSQERDPQYAFF
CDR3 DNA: TGTGCCAGCAGCCAAGAAAGGGACCCACAGTATGCTTTCTTT

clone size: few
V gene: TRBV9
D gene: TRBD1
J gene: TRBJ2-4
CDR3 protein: CASSATGTGLAKNIQYF
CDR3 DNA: TGTGCCAGCAGCGCCACCGGGACAGGGTTAGCCAAAAACATTCAGTACTTC

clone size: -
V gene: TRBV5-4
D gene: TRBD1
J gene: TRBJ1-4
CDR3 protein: CASSPGQGGTNEKLFF
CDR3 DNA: TGTGCCAGCAGCCCGGGACAGGGAGGAACTAATGAAAAACTGTTTTTT

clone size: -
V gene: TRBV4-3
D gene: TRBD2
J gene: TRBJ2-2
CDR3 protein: CASSLLGGENTGELFF
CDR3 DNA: TGCGCCAGCAGCCTCCTGGGGGGGGAGAACACCGGGGAGCTGTTTTTT

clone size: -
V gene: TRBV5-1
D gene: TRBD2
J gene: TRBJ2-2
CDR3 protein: CASSPSSGGHVGELFF
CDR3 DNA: TGCGCCAGCAGCCCCTCTAGCGGGGGTCACGTCGGGGAGCTGTTTTTT

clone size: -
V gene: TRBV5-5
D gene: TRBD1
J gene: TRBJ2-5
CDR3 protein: CASSLDRGIETQYF
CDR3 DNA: TGTGCCAGCAGCTTGGACAGGGGGATAGAGACCCAGTACTTC

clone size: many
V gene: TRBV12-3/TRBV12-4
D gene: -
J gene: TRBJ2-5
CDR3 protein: CASSPRETQYF
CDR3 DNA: TGTGCCAGCTCACCTCGGGAGACCCAGTACTTC

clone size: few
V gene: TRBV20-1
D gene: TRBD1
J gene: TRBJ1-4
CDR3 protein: CSAGGQSNEKLFF
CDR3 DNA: TGCAGTGCCGGGGGACAGTCTAATGAAAAACTGTTTTTT

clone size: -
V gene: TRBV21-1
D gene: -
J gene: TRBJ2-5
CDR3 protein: CASSKVSRGGLETQYF
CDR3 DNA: TGTGCCAGCAGCAAAGTTAGCAGGGGAGGCTTGGAGACCCAGTACTTC

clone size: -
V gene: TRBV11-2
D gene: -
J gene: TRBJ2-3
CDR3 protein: CASSLETSTSTDTQYF
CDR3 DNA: TGTGCCAGCAGCTTAGAGACTTCTACTAGCACAGATACGCAGTATTTT

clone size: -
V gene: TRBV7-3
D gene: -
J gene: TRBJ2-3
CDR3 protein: CASSLIGQFTDTQYF
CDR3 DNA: TGTGCCAGCAGCTTAATAGGCCAGTTCACAGATACGCAGTATTTT

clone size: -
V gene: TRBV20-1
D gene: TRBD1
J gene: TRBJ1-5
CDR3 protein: CSARQRGHQPQHF
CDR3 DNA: TGCAGTGCTAGGCAAAGGGGGCATCAGCCCCAGCATTTT

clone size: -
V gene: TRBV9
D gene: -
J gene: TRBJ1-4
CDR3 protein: CASSVGGSSEKLFF
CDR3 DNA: TGTGCCAGCAGCGTAGGAGGGTCGAGTGAAAAACTGTTTTTT

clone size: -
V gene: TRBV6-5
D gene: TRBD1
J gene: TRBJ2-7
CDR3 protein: CASSRGTGPYEQYF
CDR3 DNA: TGTGCCAGCAGTCGTGGGACAGGCCCCTACGAGCAGTACTTC

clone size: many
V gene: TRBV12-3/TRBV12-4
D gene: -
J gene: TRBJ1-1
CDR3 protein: CASTPGGGEAFF
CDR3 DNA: TGTGCCAGCACCCCCGGGGGGGGGGAAGCTTTCTTT

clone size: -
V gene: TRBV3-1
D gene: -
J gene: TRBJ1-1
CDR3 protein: CASSQGPEYGAFF
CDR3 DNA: TGTGCCAGCAGTCAAGGGCCTGAATACGGAGCTTTCTTT

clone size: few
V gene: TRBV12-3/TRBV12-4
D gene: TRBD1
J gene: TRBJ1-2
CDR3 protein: CASSVTGVGYGYTF
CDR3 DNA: TGTGCCAGCAGTGTTACAGGGGTTGGCTATGGCTACACCTTC

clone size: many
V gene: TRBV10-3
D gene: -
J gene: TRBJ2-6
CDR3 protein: CAISGTRDSGANVLTF
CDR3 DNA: TGTGCCATCAGTGGGACCCGAGACTCTGGGGCCAACGTCCTGACTTTC

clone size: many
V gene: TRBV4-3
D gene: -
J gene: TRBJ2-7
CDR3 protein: CASSRDRTQLYEQYF
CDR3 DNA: TGCGCCAGCAGCCGCGACAGGACTCAGCTCTACGAGCAGTACTTC

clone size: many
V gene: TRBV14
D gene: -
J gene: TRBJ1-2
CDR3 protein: CASSQEEGRGGGYTF
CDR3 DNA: TGTGCCAGCAGCCAAGAAGAAGGCAGAGGAGGAGGCTACACCTTC

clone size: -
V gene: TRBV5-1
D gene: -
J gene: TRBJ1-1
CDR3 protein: CASSFAGDPNTEAFF
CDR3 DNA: TGCGCCAGCAGCTTCGCAGGGGACCCGAACACTGAAGCTTTCTTT

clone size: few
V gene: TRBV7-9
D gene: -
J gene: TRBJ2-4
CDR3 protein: CASSLNSVAGIQYF
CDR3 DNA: TGTGCCAGCAGCTTAAACAGCGTAGCAGGCATTCAGTACTTC

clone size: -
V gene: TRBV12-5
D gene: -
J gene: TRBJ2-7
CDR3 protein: CASVRGGYEQYF
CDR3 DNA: TGTGCTAGTGTAAGAGGGGGCTACGAGCAGTACTTC

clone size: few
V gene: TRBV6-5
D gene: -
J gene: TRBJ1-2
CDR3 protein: CASTPGRSSGYTF
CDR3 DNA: TGTGCCAGCACCCCGGGACGGTCTAGCGGCTACACCTTC

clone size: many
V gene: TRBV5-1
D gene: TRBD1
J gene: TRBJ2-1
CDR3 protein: CASSSPGQGGNEQFF
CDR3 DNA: TGCGCCAGCAGCTCCCCGGGACAGGGAGGCAATGAGCAGTTCTTC

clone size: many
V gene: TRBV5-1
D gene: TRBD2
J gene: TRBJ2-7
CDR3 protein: CASSLQSGEDEQYF
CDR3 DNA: TGCGCCAGCAGCTTGCAAAGCGGGGAGGACGAGCAGTACTTC